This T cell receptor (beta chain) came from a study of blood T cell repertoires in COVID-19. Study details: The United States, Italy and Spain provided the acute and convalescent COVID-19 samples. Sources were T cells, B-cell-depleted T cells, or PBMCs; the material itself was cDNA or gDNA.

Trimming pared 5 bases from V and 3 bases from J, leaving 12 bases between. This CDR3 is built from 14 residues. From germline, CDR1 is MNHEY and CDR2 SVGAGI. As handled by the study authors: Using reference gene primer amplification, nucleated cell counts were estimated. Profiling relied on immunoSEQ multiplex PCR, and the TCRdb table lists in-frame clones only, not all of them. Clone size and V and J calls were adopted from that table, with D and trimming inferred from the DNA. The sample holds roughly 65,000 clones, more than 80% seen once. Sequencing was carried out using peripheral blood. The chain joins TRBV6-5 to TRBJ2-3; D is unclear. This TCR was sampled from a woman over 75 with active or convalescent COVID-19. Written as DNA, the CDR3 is TGTGCCAGCAGTAGTGCCCTATTAACAGATACGCAGTATTTT. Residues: CASSSALLTDTQYF.